This is a list of T cell receptor beta chains from one sample in a study of lymphopenia after photon versus proton radiotherapy. Sequencing was performed with immunoSEQ multiplex PCR; in TCRdb, only in-frame clones are kept and a portion is missing. The sample records 150,000 to 200,000 clones, 88% being singletons. Sequenced here: peripheral blood, sampled from a patient treated with photon-based radiotherapy. Receptor source: a man between 45 and 60 years old with gastric cancer. CDR3s include the opening cysteine and the closing phenylalanine or tryptophan. Each record gives: V gene, J gene, CDR3 protein.

v_gene: TRBV7-6
j_gene: TRBJ2-5
CDR3aa: CASSLTSWDRETQYF

v_gene: TRBV27
j_gene: TRBJ2-1
CDR3aa: CASSLGLGTSRINEQFF

v_gene: TRBV9
j_gene: TRBJ2-3
CDR3aa: CASSVGGSGTDTQYF

v_gene: TRBV7-2
j_gene: TRBJ2-7
CDR3aa: CASSLDGTSGEQYF

v_gene: TRBV9
j_gene: TRBJ1-5
CDR3aa: CASSVGSNQPQHF

v_gene: TRBV4-2
j_gene: TRBJ2-3
CDR3aa: CASSQGGSTDTQYF

v_gene: TRBV9
j_gene: TRBJ2-5
CDR3aa: CASSVGSYQETQYF

v_gene: TRBV15
j_gene: TRBJ1-2
CDR3aa: CATSRESGGYTF

v_gene: TRBV7-2
j_gene: TRBJ2-2
CDR3aa: CASSFRTLNTGELFF

v_gene: TRBV30
j_gene: TRBJ2-7
CDR3aa: CAWSPLPGESYEQYF

v_gene: TRBV19
j_gene: TRBJ2-7
CDR3aa: CASRIGQGAQEQYF

v_gene: TRBV9
j_gene: TRBJ2-1
CDR3aa: CASSVGGRPGNEQFF

v_gene: TRBV5-1
j_gene: TRBJ1-1
CDR3aa: CASSLPQGGMNTEAFF

v_gene: TRBV18
j_gene: TRBJ1-2
CDR3aa: CASSSQTDILYGYTF

v_gene: TRBV9
j_gene: TRBJ2-7
CDR3aa: CASSVEELSYEQYF

v_gene: TRBV5-4
j_gene: TRBJ2-7
CDR3aa: CASSGGRDRGLNEQYF

v_gene: TRBV19
j_gene: TRBJ2-7
CDR3aa: CASSRPGSPSYEQYF